The next 32 T cell receptor beta chains were all read from a single sample in a study of T cells in Graves' hyperthyroidism and ophthalmopathy. Researchers took RNA transcripts and amplified the TCR beta CDR3 regions from them. Carried out on the TCR CDR3, a first-round RT-PCR used the HTBI primer set. TCRdb independently ran MiXCR on the multiplex PCR reads; one entry per CDR3 protein. The sample contains roughly 720,000 distinct CDR3 sequences, roughly a sixth of which appear only once. The sequenced sample was blood. These receptor sequences come from a man aged 50 to 59 with Graves' hyperthyroidism.

The J gene is TRBJ1-1, the V gene TRBV7-2; unclear D gene. Per the germline V gene, CDR1 is SGHTA and CDR2 is FQGNSA. V shed 2 bases and J shed 3 bases, with 10 bases lying between them. This CDR3 is built from 14 residues. The DNA for the CDR3 is TGTGCCAGCAGCTTAATGAGGCTAGACACTGAAGCTTTCTTT. Translated: CASSLMRLDTEAFF.

This clonotype was counted ten times or more. The V and J genes are TRBV19 and TRBJ2-1, with 8 bases lining up with TRBD2. Germline V gene lookup returns CDR1 LNHDA and CDR2 SQIVND (reference sequence). The CDR3 has 16 amino acids. V gave up 6 bases and J gave up 9 bases; unmatched junction bases: 16. CDR3 amino acids: CASRGVTGTRTGEQFF. CDR3 coding DNA: TGTGCCAGTAGGGGGGTGACCGGGACTAGAACCGGTGAGCAGTTCTTC. The full variable domain, completed using reference TRBV19 and TRBJ2-1, is DGGITQSPKYLFRKEGQNVTLSCEQNLNHDAMYWYRQDPGQGLRLIYYSQIVNDFQKGDIAEGYSVSREKKESFPLTVTSAQKNPTAFYLCASRGVTGTRTGEQFFGPGTRLTVL.

The rearrangement joins TRBV19 to TRBJ2-2; no clear D gene. CDR3 length: 13 residues. Per the germline V gene, CDR1 is LNHDA and CDR2 is SQIVND (reference sequence). V was pared by 9 bases and J by 4 bases, with 12 bases between. CDR3 in DNA: TGTGCCAGCGCAAGGTCGGTCACCGGGGAGCTGTTTTTT. Protein: CASARSVTGELFF.

This clonotype was seen a handful of times. The rearrangement uses TRBV28 and TRBJ2-2; D is unresolved. Trimming left V 4 bases short and J 0 bases short, with 9 bases between. The CDR3 is made up of 15 amino acids. CDR1 MDHEN and CDR2 SYDVKM come from the germline V gene. CDR3 amino acids: CASSSMKSNTGELFF. Here the CDR3 DNA reads TGTGCCAGCAGTTCAATGAAATCGAACACCGGGGAGCTGTTTTTT.

This chain links TRBV20-1 with TRBJ1-2, with no clear D. Germline loops: CDR1 DFQATT, CDR2 SNEGSKA (reference sequence). The CDR3 has 11 amino acids. The V and J ends lost 3 bases and 7 bases respectively, with 9 bases between them. CDR3 bases: TGCAGTGCTAGCAAGGGTTTTGGCTACACCTTC. This codes for CSASKGFGYTF.

In this sample, this clonotype turned up a few times. The J gene is TRBJ2-6, the V gene TRBV27; 7 bases line up with TRBD1. Germline V lookup: CDR1 MNHEY, CDR2 SMNVEV (reference sequence). This CDR3 has 17 residues. The ends lost 6 bases at V and 2 bases at J; junction bases unmatched: 10. The CDR3 sequence: CASSLGVGGAGANVLTF. The CDR3 nucleotides read TGTGCCAGCAGCTTGGGGGTAGGGGGCGCTGGGGCCAACGTCCTGACTTTC.

This clonotype occurred many times. CDR3 amino acids: CAWSVFGQPFEAFF. The CDR3 DNA reads as TGTGCCTGGAGTGTGTTCGGACAGCCCTTTGAAGCTTTCTTT. V is TRBV30 and J is TRBJ1-1, with a weak D call TRBD1 (6 bases). V lost 0 bases, J lost 7 bases, and 15 bases lay in between. Germline CDR1 GTSNPN, CDR2 SVGIG (reference sequence). The CDR3 is 14 residues long.

This clonotype has more than one count but fewer than ten. This sequence joins TRBV9 and TRBJ2-1, with 14 bases aligning to TRBD2. This CDR3 is built from 19 residues. Germline V gives CDR1 SGDLS, CDR2 YYNGEE. Trimming at V came to 4 bases and at J to 0 bases, leaving 9 bases not matched to a gene. CDR3 amino acids: CASSYGLAGGGSSYNEQFF. The CDR3, as DNA: TGTGCCAGCAGCTACGGACTAGCGGGAGGCGGTAGCTCCTACAATGAGCAGTTCTTC.

The V call is TRBV30, the J call TRBJ2-1; TRBD2 aligns across 10 bases. V trimming: 0 bases; J trimming: 7 bases; junction bases outside the gene matches: 6. CDR1 and CDR2 (germline): GTSNPN, SVGIG (reference sequence). The CDR3 extends over 15 amino acids. The CDR3 DNA is TGTGCCTGGAGTGTACAAGCGGGAGGGTTGAATGAGCAGTTCTTC. Protein sequence: CAWSVQAGGLNEQFF.

There are many counts of this clonotype. The V call is TRBV2, the J call TRBJ2-7; maybe TRBD1 (6 bases). The CDR3 contains 15 residues. The germline gives CDR1 SNHLY, CDR2 FYNNEI. V lost 1 base and J lost 5, with 15 bases in between. CDR3 sequence: CASSEEAGVHHEQYF. CDR3 sequence (DNA): TGTGCCAGCAGTGAAGAGGCAGGGGTACACCACGAGCAGTACTTC.

At least ten counts were recorded for this clonotype. This chain joins TRBV18 and TRBJ1-2; 8 positions agree with TRBD1. Germline V gene sequence: CDR1 KGHSH, CDR2 LQKENI. V was clipped by 5 bases and J by 1 base; unmatched bases: 9. The CDR3 has 16 residues. The chain's CDR3 is CASSRQGSQINYGYTF. CDR3 in DNA: TGTGCCAGCTCAAGACAGGGGAGCCAGATTAACTATGGCTACACCTTC.

This clonotype was found many times. The chain carries TRBV20-1 and TRBJ2-7; 8 nucleotides align to TRBD1. The V segment lost 6 bases and the J segment 4 bases; nucleotides outside the gene matches: 11. Looked up from germline, CDR1 is DFQATT and CDR2 is SNEGSKA (reference sequence). This CDR3 contains 14 residues. This chain's CDR3 is CSAPPDRVGYEQYF. The CDR3 region has the DNA TGCAGTGCCCCCCCGGACAGGGTGGGATACGAGCAGTACTTC.

In this sample, this clonotype turned up many times. The chain is built from TRBV27 and TRBJ2-4; 16 bases match TRBD2. The germline gives CDR1 MNHEY, CDR2 SMNVEV (reference sequence). V lost 5 bases, J lost 2 bases, and 9 bases stayed unmatched. The CDR3 consists of 19 residues. The CDR3, as DNA: TGTGCCAGCAGTAATCCGGGACTAGCGGGAGGGCAGTCCAAAAACATTCAGTACTTC. Encoded protein: CASSNPGLAGGQSKNIQYF.

As regards this clonotype: Its ends do not fully match the called genes, so a read error is possible. The CDR3 spells CASSVAGGLNTEAFF. The CDR3 nucleotides are TGTGCCAGCAGCGTAGCAGGGGGTTTGAACACTGAAGCTTTCTTT. This chain connects TRBV7-9 to TRBJ1-1; TRBD1 aligns across 7 bases. There are 15 residues in the CDR3. Looked up from germline, CDR1 is SEHNR and CDR2 is FQNEAQ (reference sequence).

The chain combines TRBV19 with TRBJ2-7, with 12 bases that match TRBD2. Unmatched junction bases numbered 11, after V lost 4 bases and J lost 1 base. The CDR3 length is 18 residues. The V gene's germline CDR1 is LNHDA and CDR2 SQIVND (reference sequence). The CDR3 here is CASSTSLAGGPHSYEQYF. CDR3 bases: TGTGCCAGTAGTACGTCTCTAGCGGGAGGGCCTCATTCCTACGAGCAGTACTTC.

This clonotype was recorded many times. The chain joins TRBV2 to TRBJ1-5; 7 bases fit TRBD1. V shed 4 bases and J 7 bases; nucleotides not matched to a gene: 7. CDR1 and CDR2 (germline): SNHLY, FYNNEI. The CDR3 has 14 residues. CDR3 nucleotides: TGTGCCAGCAGTGGGTCAGGGGGGGAACAGCCCCAGCATTTT. It specifies CASSGSGGEQPQHF.

This clonotype has a count of ten or more. J is TRBJ1-2 and V is TRBV10-2; 7 bases map to TRBD1. The CDR3 is 14 amino acids. Trimming at V came to 0 bases and at J to 4 bases, leaving 2 bases not matched to a gene. Germline values: CDR1 WSHSY, CDR2 SAAADI. The CDR3 spells CASSESGTAYGYTF. Written as DNA, the CDR3 is TGCGCCAGCAGTGAGTCAGGGACAGCCTATGGCTACACCTTC.

CDR3 sequence: CASSPIPGTAIYNEQFF. As DNA, the CDR3 is TGTGCCAGCTCACCTATTCCCGGGACAGCGATCTACAATGAGCAGTTCTTC. The chain carries TRBV18 and TRBJ2-1, with 7 bases that match TRBD1. In germline, CDR1 is KGHSH, CDR2 LQKENI. V lost 3 bases and J lost 3; bases outside the gene matches: 11. The CDR3 sequence is 17 residues long.

The chain has TRBV6-1 and TRBJ2-7; no definite D call. V gave up 10 bases and J gave up 7 bases, with 20 bases separating them. There are 13 residues in the CDR3. Germline V gene lookup returns CDR1 MNHNS and CDR2 SASEGT. The CDR3 loop is CATQVPGLVEQYF. The CDR3 bases are TGTGCCACCCAGGTCCCCGGTCTAGTGGAGCAGTACTTC.

This clonotype was seen at least ten times. The rearrangement joins TRBV2 to TRBJ2-7; D may be TRBD1 or TRBD2 (5 bases each). V lost 6 bases and J lost 4, with 19 bases in between. This CDR3 is 15 amino acids long. Germline values: CDR1 SNHLY, CDR2 FYNNEI. For the CDR3, the DNA is TGTGCCAGCAGATCCTCCGGGACCACACCATACGAGCAGTACTTC. Its translation is CASRSSGTTPYEQYF.

This clonotype showed up many times. V and J are TRBV27 and TRBJ2-3, with 12 positions matching TRBD2. Germline V CDR1 and CDR2: MNHEY, SMNVEV (reference sequence). The junction had 4 bases not matched to a gene; V was cut back by 6 bases and J by 0 bases. The CDR3 has 16 residues. The DNA for the CDR3 is TGTGCCAGCAGAAGGACTAGCGGGATGAGCACAGATACGCAGTATTTT. Encoded protein: CASRRTSGMSTDTQYF.

With respect to this clonotype: A read error may produce the germline difference seen at one junction end. V is TRBV20-1 and J is TRBJ2-3; 7 positions agree with TRBD2. This CDR3 is 17 amino acids long. From germline, CDR1 is DFQATT and CDR2 SNEGSKA (reference sequence). The CDR3 reads CSARNLGLEGGRDTQCF. CDR3 nucleotides: TGCAGTGCTAGAAACCTAGGACTAGAGGGTGGGAGGGATACGCAGTGTTTT.

This clonotype showed up just a few times. J is TRBJ1-4 and V is TRBV3-1; a possible D gene is TRBD1 (5 bases). The CDR3 sequence is 15 residues long. Trimming cost V 2 bases and J 6 bases, with 13 bases left between them. CDR1 and CDR2 (germline): LGHDT, YNNKEL (reference sequence). CDR3 amino acids: CASSQTGNDDEKLFF. CDR3 in DNA: TGTGCCAGCAGCCAAACAGGCAACGACGATGAAAAACTGTTTTTT.

Many counts were recorded for this clonotype. The chain employs TRBV7-2 and TRBJ1-1; D is ambiguous. Trimming took off 1 base at V and 3 bases at J, with 9 bases between the two ends. Germline V gene lookup returns CDR1 SGHTA and CDR2 FQGNSA. The CDR3 sequence is 14 residues long. The CDR3 sequence is CASSLGGSHTEAFF. The DNA for the CDR3 is TGTGCCAGCAGCTTAGGGGGATCACACACTGAAGCTTTCTTT.

The sample holds a few counts of this clonotype. This sequence joins TRBV28 and TRBJ1-5; D might be TRBD1 (5 bases). The CDR3 loop spans 16 amino acids. V was shortened by 5 bases and J by 0 bases, with 14 bases between the two germline ends. The V gene's germline CDR1 is MDHEN and CDR2 SYDVKM. CDR3 protein: CASSPWQGNSNQPQHF. CDR3 bases: TGTGCCAGCAGTCCTTGGCAGGGCAATAGCAATCAGCCCCAGCATTTT. Combining the CDR3 with reference TRBV28 and TRBJ1-5 gives the whole variable domain DVKVTQSSRYLVKRTGEKVFLECVQDMDHENMFWYRQDPGLGLRLIYFSYDVKMKEKGDIPEGYSVSREKKERFSLILESASTNQTSMYLCASSPWQGNSNQPQHFGDGTRLSIL.

This clonotype was counted a few times. V is TRBV10-1 and J is TRBJ2-1, with D maybe TRBD1 (6 bases). The CDR3 covers 12 residues. Trimming removed 8 bases at V and 3 bases at J, with 8 bases between. The germline gives CDR1 WNHNN, CDR2 SYGVQD (reference sequence). The CDR3 bases are TGCGCCAGCCAGGGGAACTACAATGAGCAGTTCTTC. This translates into CASQGNYNEQFF.

The chain carries TRBV2 and TRBJ2-7; D could derive from TRBD1 or TRBD2 (5 bases each). Germline V lookup: CDR1 SNHLY, CDR2 FYNNEI. V lost 6 bases to trimming and J lost 4 bases, with 13 bases between them. The CDR3 sequence is 13 residues long. In DNA, the CDR3 is TGTGCCAGCAGCGGGGCGGGTGGGTACGAGCAGTACTTC. This gives the protein CASSGAGGYEQYF.

The chain couples TRBV11-2 to TRBJ2-7, with 9 nucleotides matching TRBD2. This CDR3 spans 17 amino acids. The germline V gene encodes CDR1 SGHAT and CDR2 FQNNGV. V lost 4 bases to trimming and J lost 2 bases; unmatched junction nucleotides: 12. The CDR3 DNA reads TGTGCCAGCAGCTCGCTTACGTCGGGCGGGAGGGCCTACGAGCAGTACTTC. Amino acid sequence: CASSSLTSGGRAYEQYF.

This clonotype appeared a few times. The V call is TRBV14, the J call TRBJ2-6; D is uncertain. V dropped 3 bases and J dropped 0 bases, with 12 bases sitting between them. Germline V CDR1 and CDR2: SGHDN, FVKESK. There are 17 residues in the CDR3. The CDR3 spells CASSQSRVISGANVLTF. CDR3 in DNA: TGTGCCAGCAGCCAGAGTAGGGTAATCTCTGGGGCCAACGTCCTGACTTTC.

In its sample, this clonotype was seen many times. V usage is TRBV28 and J usage is TRBJ2-7, with a possible D match to TRBD1 (6 bases). Germline CDR1 MDHEN, CDR2 SYDVKM. This CDR3 is built from 14 residues. V dropped 5 bases and J dropped 0 bases, with 11 bases sitting between them. CDR3: CASSQNRVSYEQYF. The DNA of the CDR3 is TGTGCCAGCAGTCAAAACAGGGTCTCCTACGAGCAGTACTTC. The whole variable domain, remainder taken from reference TRBV28 and TRBJ2-7, is DVKVTQSSRYLVKRTGEKVFLECVQDMDHENMFWYRQDPGLGLRLIYFSYDVKMKEKGDIPEGYSVSREKKERFSLILESASTNQTSMYLCASSQNRVSYEQYFGPGTRLTVT.

In this sample, this clonotype turned up many times. The chain uses TRBV15 and TRBJ2-3; 7 bases agree with TRBD1. The germline CDR1 and CDR2 sequences are LNHNV and YYDKDF (reference sequence). This CDR3 has 17 amino acids. Trimming removed 0 bases from V and 4 bases from J; junction bases left unmatched: 10. The CDR3 protein is CATSRDQGQNYADTQYF. For the CDR3, the DNA is TGTGCCACCAGCAGAGATCAGGGACAGAATTACGCAGATACGCAGTATTTT.

This clonotype was recorded at least ten times. The rearrangement uses TRBV18 and TRBJ1-1, with 7 bases lining up with TRBD1. CDR3 length equals 14 residues. V shed 5 bases, J shed 3 bases, and the junction held 6 bases outside the gene matches. CDR1 and CDR2 from the germline V gene are KGHSH and LQKENI. The CDR3 sequence: CASSTTGDHTEAFF. The CDR3 DNA sequence: TGTGCCAGCTCAACAACAGGGGATCACACTGAAGCTTTCTTT.